This T cell receptor (beta chain) originates from a study of cytomegalovirus exposure and HLA in healthy donors. Findings and caveats of the study: Follow-up analysis later connected one missense variant in DCLRE1C with trimming of TCR beta V- and J-genes. In a later analysis, the majority of CMV-associated beta chains seemingly showed HLA restriction.

It was with 60 Vbeta and 13 Jbeta primers that the PCR ran. The data were produced by immunoSEQ multiplex PCR, yet TCRdb's version contains in-frame clones alone and is incomplete. The repertoire holds about 190,000 clones, with about 80% as singletons. Germline CDR1 LGHNA, CDR2 YNFKEQ. The CDR3 length is 16 residues. V dropped 0 bases and J dropped 3 bases, with 15 bases sitting between them. On this clone itself: Its matching antigen is unknown.

This sequence originates from a woman aged 40 to 50 in good health and CMV-seronegative. The sample comprised PBMCs. V usage is TRBV4-2 and J usage is TRBJ2-7, with a tentative D call TRBD2 (7 bases). CDR3 loop: CASSQETGGRYYEQYF. The CDR3 nucleotides read TGTGCCAGCAGCCAAGAGACCGGGGGGCGGTACTACGAGCAGTACTTC.